These 2 T cell receptor beta chains originate from one sample sequenced in a study of CD8 T cells in ankylosing spondylitis. General study points: Made up of roughly 8 highly homologous variants, a TCR beta motif appeared characteristic of ankylosing spondylitis blood.

The antigens for these receptors are not known. TCRdb reprocessed the 5' RACE reads via MiXCR and lists one record per CDR3 protein. This table holds 450,000 to 550,000 distinct CDR3 sequences, about 5.4% found once. The sequenced material came from blood, either unsorted or a sorted T cell fraction (not recorded which). These receptors all come from a male donor with ankylosing spondylitis.

This clonotype showed up just a few times. The V call is TRBV27, the J call TRBJ2-7; 8 bases are shared with TRBD1. Germline V gives CDR1 MNHEY, CDR2 SMNVEV (reference sequence). The V and J ends lost 6 bases and 2 bases, in that order; junction bases with no gene match: 12. CDR3 length: 16 amino acids. The CDR3 sequence: CASRLQGADDPYEQYF. The CDR3 DNA follows: TGTGCCAGCAGGCTGCAGGGGGCTGATGATCCCTACGAGCAGTACTTC.

This clonotype has more than one count but fewer than ten. This chain connects TRBV20-1 to TRBJ2-7; D could derive from TRBD1 or TRBD2 (5 bases each). V lost 0 bases and J 0 bases, leaving 18 bases between the germline ends. The CDR3 length is 17 residues. Germline assignment: CDR1 DFQATT and CDR2 SNEGSKA (reference sequence). CDR3: CSARESPGTRSSYEQYF. DNA for the CDR3: TGCAGTGCTAGAGAGTCGCCCGGGACGCGAAGCTCCTACGAGCAGTACTTC.